This is a list of T cell receptor beta chains from one sample in a study of neurological immune-mediated disorders. Using its own MiXCR run on the 5' RACE reads, TCRdb lists one record per CDR3 protein. Here the sample spans about 55,000 distinct CDR3 sequences, around 24% being singletons. Input material: PBMCs. The receptors were sampled from a man in his fifties or sixties with HTLV-1-associated myelopathy (HAM/TSP). The CDR3 runs from the conserved cysteine through the conserved F or W. D genes are given only for firm matches. For some rows the clone size is stated as once, few or many, or as a class when expanded; others skip it.

D gene	clone size	V gene	J gene	CDR3 DNA	CDR3 protein
TRBD1	few	TRBV7-2	TRBJ2-3	TGTGCCAGCAGAGCGGACAGGGGAACAGATACGCAGTATTTT	CASRADRGTDTQYF
NA	NA	TRBV18	TRBJ1-1	TGTGCCAGCTCACCGGGCGGGTGGAACACTGAAGCTTTCTTT	CASSPGGWNTEAFF
TRBD2	many	TRBV12-3/TRBV12-4	TRBJ2-7	TGTGCCAGCAGTCCTGCGGGAGCCTTCCACGAGCAGTACTTC	CASSPAGAFHEQYF
NA	many	TRBV20-1	TRBJ2-6	TGCAGTGCCCGACTAGAGAGCTCTGGGGCCAACGTCCTGACTTTC	CSARLESSGANVLTF
NA	NA	TRBV4-1	TRBJ1-2	TGCGCCAGCAGCCATCAAGATCGGGGGGCTGATGGCTACACCTTC	CASSHQDRGADGYTF
NA	once	TRBV7-9	TRBJ2-1	TGTGCCAGCAGCTCAAGTATTGGCCTAGGGGAGCAGTTCTTC	CASSSSIGLGEQFF
NA	many	TRBV5-1	TRBJ1-1	TGCGCCAGCAGCTTAGGGACGGAGAACACTGAAGCTTTCTTT	CASSLGTENTEAFF
NA	many	TRBV20-1	TRBJ2-7	TGCAGTGCCTCCCCAGGGGCAGGGGCCTCCTACGAGCAGTACTTC	CSASPGAGASYEQYF
NA	many	TRBV29-1	TRBJ2-7	TGCAGCGTTAGGACTAAAGAACGCTCCTACGAGCAGTACTTC	CSVRTKERSYEQYF
TRBD1	NA	TRBV5-1	TRBJ2-1	TGCGCCAGCAGCTTGAATCCGGGGACAGGGGTTTTCTTC	CASSLNPGTGVFF
NA	many	TRBV7-9	TRBJ2-7	TGTGCCAGCAGCTTAGATCCCACAGGGTCGTTCTACGAGCAGTACTTC	CASSLDPTGSFYEQYF
TRBD1	NA	TRBV5-1	TRBJ2-5	TGCGCCAGCAGCTTGGGGTCAGGGGGACAAGAGACCCAGTACTTC	CASSLGSGGQETQYF
NA	many	TRBV7-9	TRBJ2-7	TGTGCCAGCAGCTTATCATTCTACGAGCAGTACTTC	CASSLSFYEQYF
NA	many	TRBV5-6	TRBJ2-1	TGTGCCAGCAGCTTAATTATGGGGGGCAATGAGCAGTTCTTC	CASSLIMGGNEQFF
TRBD1	NA	TRBV20-1	TRBJ1-4	TGCAGTGCTGGACAGGGAGTTTCTGAAAAACTGTTTTTT	CSAGQGVSEKLFF
NA	many	TRBV2	TRBJ1-1	TGTGCCAGCAGTGCCTGGGACTTCGTTTTGGGCACTGAAGCTTTCTTT	CASSAWDFVLGTEAFF
TRBD2	many	TRBV20-1	TRBJ2-1	TGCAGTGCTAGCCATCTAGCGGGGAACTACAATGAGCAGTTCTTC	CSASHLAGNYNEQFF
NA	NA	TRBV4-2	TRBJ1-1	TGTGCCAGCCAAGATTTACCCCCCCTTGGAGCTTTCTTT	CASQDLPPLGAFF
TRBD1	many	TRBV4-2	TRBJ2-5	TGTGCCAGCAGCTTTACGAGGGGGCGAGAGACCCAGTACTTC	CASSFTRGRETQYF
NA	many	TRBV12-3/TRBV12-4	TRBJ1-2	TGTGCCAGCAGTTTAGCGCACGAAGGATCGGACTACACCTTC	CASSLAHEGSDYTF
TRBD2	many	TRBV20-1	TRBJ2-1	TGCAGTGCTAGAGATACCCTGGGCGGGAGCTCCTACAATGAGCAGTTCTTC	CSARDTLGGSSYNEQFF
TRBD2	many	TRBV4-2	TRBJ2-3	TGTGCCAGCAGCCAGACCGGGACTAGCGGGAATACGCAGTATTTT	CASSQTGTSGNTQYF
NA	NA	TRBV5-1	TRBJ2-7	TGCGCCAGCAGCCGCGGACAGACGAGCTCCAACGAGCAGTCCTTC	CASSRGQTSSNEQSF
NA	many	TRBV20-1	TRBJ1-5	TGCAGTGCTGGTGACAGTCAGCTCCAGCATTTT	CSAGDSQLQHF
TRBD1	few	TRBV6-1	TRBJ2-7	TGTGCCAGCGAGGGACAGGGGACCGAGCAGTACTTC	CASEGQGTEQYF
NA	NA	TRBV4-1	TRBJ2-1	TGCGCCAGCAGCCAAGAAGGGGCGGGGACAAAAGGCTACAATGAGCAGTTCTTC	CASSQEGAGTKGYNEQFF
NA	many	TRBV12-3/TRBV12-4	TRBJ1-1	TGTGCCAGCAGTGTAAGGTCCCTGAACACTGAAGCTTTCTTT	CASSVRSLNTEAFF
NA	many	TRBV7-2	TRBJ2-1	TGTGCCAGCAGCCCCATGAGCGCGGGCTCCTACAATGAGCAGTTCTTC	CASSPMSAGSYNEQFF
NA	many	TRBV5-1	TRBJ1-1	TGCGCCAGCAGCTTACTTCCTGGCGGTGCGGGCACTGAAGCTTTCTTT	CASSLLPGGAGTEAFF
TRBD1	many	TRBV12-3/TRBV12-4	TRBJ1-1	TGTGCCAGCAGTTTGGGACAGCTAACTGAAGCTTTCTTT	CASSLGQLTEAFF
NA	many	TRBV6-6	TRBJ1-3	TGTGCCAGCAGTCGAGGGGTGGTCGGCGGAAACACCATATATTTT	CASSRGVVGGNTIYF